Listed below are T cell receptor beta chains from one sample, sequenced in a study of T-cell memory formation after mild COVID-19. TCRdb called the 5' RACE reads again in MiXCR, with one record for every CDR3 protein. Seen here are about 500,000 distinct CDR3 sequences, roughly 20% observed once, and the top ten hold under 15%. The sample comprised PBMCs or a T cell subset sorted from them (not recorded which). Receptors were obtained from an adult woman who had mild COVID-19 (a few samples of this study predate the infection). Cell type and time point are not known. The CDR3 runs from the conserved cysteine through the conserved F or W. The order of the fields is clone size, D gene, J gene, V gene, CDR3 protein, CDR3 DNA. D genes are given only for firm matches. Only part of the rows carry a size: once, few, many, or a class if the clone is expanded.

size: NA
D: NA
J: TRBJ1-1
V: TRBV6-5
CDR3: CASRVQGGTEAFF
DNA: TGTGCCAGCAGAGTACAGGGTGGTACTGAAGCTTTCTTT

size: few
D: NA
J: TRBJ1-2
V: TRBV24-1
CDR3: CATSDSWDVYGYTF
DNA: TGTGCCACCAGTGATTCCTGGGACGTCTATGGCTACACCTTC

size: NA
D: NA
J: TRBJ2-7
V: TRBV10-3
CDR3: CAISESPVGNSYEQYF
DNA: TGTGCCATCAGTGAGTCTCCGGTGGGGAACTCCTACGAGCAGTACTTC

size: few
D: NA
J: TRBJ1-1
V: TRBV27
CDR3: CASSLMKPAGEWSEAFF
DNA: TGTGCCAGCAGTTTAATGAAACCCGCAGGGGAGTGGTCTGAAGCTTTCTTT

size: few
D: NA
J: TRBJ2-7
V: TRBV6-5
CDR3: CASSLRFNFEGQYF
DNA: TGTGCCAGCAGTCTAAGATTTAACTTCGAGGGGCAGTACTTC

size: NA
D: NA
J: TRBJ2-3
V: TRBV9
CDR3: CASSPPSGQITDTQYF
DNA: TGTGCCAGCAGCCCCCCCTCGGGGCAAATCACAGATACGCAGTATTTT

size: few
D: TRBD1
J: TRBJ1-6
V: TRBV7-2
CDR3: CASSRDSNSPLHF
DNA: TGTGCCAGCAGCCGGGACAGTAATTCACCCCTCCACTTT

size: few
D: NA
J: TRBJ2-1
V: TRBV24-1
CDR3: CATSDLVHDNEQFF
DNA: TGTGCCACCAGTGATTTGGTCCACGATAATGAGCAGTTCTTC

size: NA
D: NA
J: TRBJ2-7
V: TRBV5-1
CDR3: CASSWGENYEQYF
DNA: TGCGCCAGCAGCTGGGGGGAGAACTACGAGCAGTACTTC

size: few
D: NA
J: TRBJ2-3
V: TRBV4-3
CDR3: CASSQGPLGPQYF
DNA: TGCGCCAGCAGTCAGGGCCCCTTAGGTCCGCAGTATTTT

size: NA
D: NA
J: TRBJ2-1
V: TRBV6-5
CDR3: CASSYSSGGNEQFF
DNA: TGTGCCAGCAGTTACTCGTCAGGAGGCAATGAGCAGTTCTTC

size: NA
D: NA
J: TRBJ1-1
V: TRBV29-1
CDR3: CSVLELNTEAFF
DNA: TGCAGCGTGCTAGAGCTGAACACTGAAGCTTTCTTT

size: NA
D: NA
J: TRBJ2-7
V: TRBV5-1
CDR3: CASSPRDTHSEQYF
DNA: TGCGCCAGCAGCCCCAGAGACACTCATTCGGAGCAGTACTTC

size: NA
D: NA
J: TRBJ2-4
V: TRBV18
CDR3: CASSPFDKQNIQYF
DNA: TGTGCCAGCTCACCCTTTGACAAGCAAAACATTCAGTACTTC

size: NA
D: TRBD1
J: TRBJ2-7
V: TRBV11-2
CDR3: CASSLGLGTGISYEQYF
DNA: TGTGCCAGCAGCTTAGGTCTAGGGACAGGGATATCCTACGAGCAGTACTTC

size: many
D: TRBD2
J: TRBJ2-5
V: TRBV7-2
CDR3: CATSGTRRGGAGETQYF
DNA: TGTGCCACCTCCGGAACACGACGCGGGGGGGCCGGGGAGACCCAGTACTTC

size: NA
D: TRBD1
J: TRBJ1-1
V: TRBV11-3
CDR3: CASSLTRDRGSEAFF
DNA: TGTGCCAGCAGCTTAACCCGGGACAGGGGATCTGAAGCTTTCTTT

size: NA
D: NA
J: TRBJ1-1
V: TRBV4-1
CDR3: CASSQEHGNTEAFF
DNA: TGCGCCAGCAGCCAAGAACATGGGAACACTGAAGCTTTCTTT

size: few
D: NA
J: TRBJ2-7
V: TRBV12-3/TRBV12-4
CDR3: CASSLGGRHREQYF
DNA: TGTGCCAGCAGTCTGGGCGGTCGGCACAGGGAGCAGTACTTC

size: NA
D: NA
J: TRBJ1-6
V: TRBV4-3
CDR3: CASSQVWVGGSPLHF
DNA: TGCGCCAGCAGCCAAGTTTGGGTTGGGGGATCACCCCTCCACTTT

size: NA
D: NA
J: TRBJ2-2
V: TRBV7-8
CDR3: CASSSGGAGVIGELFF
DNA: TGTGCCAGCAGCTCAGGGGGAGCGGGAGTAATCGGGGAGCTGTTTTTT

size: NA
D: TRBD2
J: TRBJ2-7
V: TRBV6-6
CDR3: CASTSPPGSGRLSEQYF
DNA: TGTGCCAGCACCTCCCCCCCGGGGAGCGGGAGATTGTCCGAGCAGTACTTC

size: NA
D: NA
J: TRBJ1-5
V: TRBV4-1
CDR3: CASSQDLSWNQPQHF
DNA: TGCGCCAGCAGCCAAGATTTATCGTGGAATCAGCCCCAGCATTTT

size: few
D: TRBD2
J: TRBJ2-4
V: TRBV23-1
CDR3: CASSQCGGRRSQAKNIQYF
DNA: TGCGCCAGCAGTCAATGCGGGGGGAGACGTAGCCAGGCTAAAAACATTCAGTACTTC

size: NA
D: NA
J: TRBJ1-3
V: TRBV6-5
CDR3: CASSYAIPGGPGNTIYF
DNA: TGTGCCAGCAGTTACGCGATCCCGGGGGGTCCTGGAAACACCATATATTTT

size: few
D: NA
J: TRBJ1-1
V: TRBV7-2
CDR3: CASSSRPQGRNTEAFF
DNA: TGTGCCAGCAGCTCCCGGCCGCAGGGGCGGAACACTGAAGCTTTCTTT

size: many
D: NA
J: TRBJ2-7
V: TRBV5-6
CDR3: CASSPGSSYEQYF
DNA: TGTGCCAGCAGCCCCGGGTCTTCCTACGAGCAGTACTTC

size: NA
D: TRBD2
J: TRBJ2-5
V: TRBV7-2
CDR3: CASSLAGSGGFTWQETQYF
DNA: TGTGCCAGCAGCTTAGCGGGTAGCGGGGGTTTTACGTGGCAAGAGACCCAGTACTTC

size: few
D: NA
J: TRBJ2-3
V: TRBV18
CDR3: CASQQGRADTQYF
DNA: TGTGCCAGTCAACAGGGACGGGCAGATACGCAGTATTTT

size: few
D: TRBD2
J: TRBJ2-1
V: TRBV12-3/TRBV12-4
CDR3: CASSFSGTSGDNEQFF
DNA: TGTGCCAGCAGTTTCAGCGGGACTAGCGGAGACAATGAGCAGTTCTTC

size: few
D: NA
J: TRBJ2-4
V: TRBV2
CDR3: CASSDGRGNAKNIQYF
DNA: TGTGCCAGCAGTGACGGACGGGGAAATGCCAAAAACATTCAGTACTTC

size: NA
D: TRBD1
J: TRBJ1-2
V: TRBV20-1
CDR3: CSAEPGQGSLNYGYTF
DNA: TGCAGTGCAGAACCGGGACAGGGTTCCCTTAACTATGGCTACACCTTC

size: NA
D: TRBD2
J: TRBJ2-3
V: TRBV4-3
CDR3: CASSQVGGGSRRLNTQYF
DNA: TGCGCCAGCAGCCAAGTTGGCGGCGGGAGTCGGAGGTTGAATACGCAGTATTTT

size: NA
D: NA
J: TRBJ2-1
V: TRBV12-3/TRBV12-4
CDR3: CASSFPLGQGAGGEQFF
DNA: TGTGCCAGCAGTTTCCCCTTGGGCCAGGGGGCGGGGGGTGAGCAGTTCTTC

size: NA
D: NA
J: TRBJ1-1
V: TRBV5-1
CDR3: CASSLVEGVYTEAFF
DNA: TGCGCCAGCAGCTTGGTTGAAGGGGTCTACACTGAAGCTTTCTTT

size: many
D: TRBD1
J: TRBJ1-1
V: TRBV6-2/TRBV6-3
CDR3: CASSYSSQGISMNTEAFF
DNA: TGTGCCAGCAGTTACTCGTCACAGGGGATTAGCATGAACACTGAAGCTTTCTTT

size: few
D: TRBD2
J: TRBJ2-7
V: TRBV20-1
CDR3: CSAEGLAEPYEQYF
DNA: TGCAGTGCCGAGGGACTAGCGGAGCCCTACGAGCAGTACTTC

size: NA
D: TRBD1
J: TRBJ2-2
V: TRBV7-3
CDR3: CASSPQGAGGELFF
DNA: TGTGCCAGCAGCCCACAGGGGGCGGGCGGGGAGCTGTTTTTT

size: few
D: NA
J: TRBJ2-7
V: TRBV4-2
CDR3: CASSQGGLTTGYEQYF
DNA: TGTGCCAGCAGCCAAGGTGGACTCACGACAGGCTACGAGCAGTACTTC